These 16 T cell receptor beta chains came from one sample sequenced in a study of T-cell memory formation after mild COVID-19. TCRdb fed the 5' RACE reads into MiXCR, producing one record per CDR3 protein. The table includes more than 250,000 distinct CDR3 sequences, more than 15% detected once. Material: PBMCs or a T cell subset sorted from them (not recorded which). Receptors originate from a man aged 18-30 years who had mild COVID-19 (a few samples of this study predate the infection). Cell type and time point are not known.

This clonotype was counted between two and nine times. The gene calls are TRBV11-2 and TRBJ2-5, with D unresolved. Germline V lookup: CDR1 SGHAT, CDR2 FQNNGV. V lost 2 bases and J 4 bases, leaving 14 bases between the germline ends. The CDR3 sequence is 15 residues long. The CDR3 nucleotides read TGTGCCAGCAGCTTAAGCCCCCATGTGTTAGAGACCCAGTACTTC. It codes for CASSLSPHVLETQYF.

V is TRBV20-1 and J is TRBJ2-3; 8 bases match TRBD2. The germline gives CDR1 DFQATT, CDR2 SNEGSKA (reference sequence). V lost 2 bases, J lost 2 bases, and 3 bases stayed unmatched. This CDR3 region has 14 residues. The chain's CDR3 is CSARKRGNTDTQYF. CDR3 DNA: TGCAGTGCTAGAAAGCGGGGGAACACAGATACGCAGTATTTT.

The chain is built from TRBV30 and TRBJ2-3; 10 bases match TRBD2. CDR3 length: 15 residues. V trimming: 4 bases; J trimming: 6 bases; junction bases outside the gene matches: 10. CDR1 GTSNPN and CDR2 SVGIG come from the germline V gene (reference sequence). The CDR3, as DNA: TGTGCCTGGACGTGGAAACTAGCGGGGTCGGATACGCAGTATTTT. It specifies CAWTWKLAGSDTQYF.

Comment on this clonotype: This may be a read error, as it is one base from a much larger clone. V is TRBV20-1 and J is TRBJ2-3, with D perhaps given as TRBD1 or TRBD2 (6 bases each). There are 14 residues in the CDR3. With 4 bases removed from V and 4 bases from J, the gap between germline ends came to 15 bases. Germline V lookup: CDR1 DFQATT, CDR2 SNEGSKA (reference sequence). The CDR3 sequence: CSANVGGRPDTQYF. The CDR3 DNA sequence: TGCAGTGCTAACGTGGGGGGCCGACCAGATACGCAGTATTTT.

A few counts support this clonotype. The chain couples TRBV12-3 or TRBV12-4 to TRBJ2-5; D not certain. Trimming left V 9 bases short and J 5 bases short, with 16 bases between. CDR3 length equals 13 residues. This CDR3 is CASMGLRMETQYF. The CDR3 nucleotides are TGTGCCAGTATGGGCCTTCGGATGGAGACCCAGTACTTC.

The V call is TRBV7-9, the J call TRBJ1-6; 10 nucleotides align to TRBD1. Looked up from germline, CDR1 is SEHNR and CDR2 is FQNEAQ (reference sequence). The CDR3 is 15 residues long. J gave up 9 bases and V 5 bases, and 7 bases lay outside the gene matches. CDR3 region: CASSPGQGSPSPLHF. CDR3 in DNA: TGTGCCAGCAGCCCGGGACAGGGGAGCCCTTCACCCCTCCACTTT.

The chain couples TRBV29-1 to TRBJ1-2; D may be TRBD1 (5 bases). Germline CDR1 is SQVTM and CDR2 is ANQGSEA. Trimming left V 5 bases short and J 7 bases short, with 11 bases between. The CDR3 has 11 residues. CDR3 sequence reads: CSVRGMIGYTF. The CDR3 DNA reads TGCAGCGTTCGGGGGATGATTGGCTACACCTTC.

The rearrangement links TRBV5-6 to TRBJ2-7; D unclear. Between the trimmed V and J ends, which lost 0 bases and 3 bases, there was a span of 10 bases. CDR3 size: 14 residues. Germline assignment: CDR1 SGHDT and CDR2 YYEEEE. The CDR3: CASSLGQDNYEQYV. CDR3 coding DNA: TGTGCCAGCAGCTTGGGCCAGGATAACTACGAGCAGTACGTC.

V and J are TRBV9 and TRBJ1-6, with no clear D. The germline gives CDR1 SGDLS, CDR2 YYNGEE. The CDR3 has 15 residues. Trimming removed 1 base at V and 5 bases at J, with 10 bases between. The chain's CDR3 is CASSVSGSHNSPLHF. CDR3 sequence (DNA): TGTGCCAGCAGCGTATCTGGTTCCCATAATTCACCCCTCCACTTT.

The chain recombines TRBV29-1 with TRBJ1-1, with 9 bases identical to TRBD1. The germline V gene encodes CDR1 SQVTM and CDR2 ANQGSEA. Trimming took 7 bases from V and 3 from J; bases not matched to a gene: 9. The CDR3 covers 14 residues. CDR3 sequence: CSAGARTGDTEAFF. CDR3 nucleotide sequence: TGCAGCGCGGGCGCCAGGACAGGGGACACTGAAGCTTTCTTT.

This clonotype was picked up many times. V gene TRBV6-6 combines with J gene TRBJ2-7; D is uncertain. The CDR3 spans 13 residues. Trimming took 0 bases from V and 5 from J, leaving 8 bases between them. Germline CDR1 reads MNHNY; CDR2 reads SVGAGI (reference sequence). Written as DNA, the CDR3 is TGTGCCAGCAGTTACTCTCGCTACGACGAGCAGTACTTC. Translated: CASSYSRYDEQYF.

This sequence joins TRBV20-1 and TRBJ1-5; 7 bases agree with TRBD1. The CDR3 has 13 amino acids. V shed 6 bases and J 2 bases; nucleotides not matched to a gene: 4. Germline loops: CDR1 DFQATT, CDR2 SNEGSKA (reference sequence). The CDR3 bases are TGCAGTGCGACAGGGCGGGGCAATCAGCCCCAGCATTTT. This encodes CSATGRGNQPQHF.

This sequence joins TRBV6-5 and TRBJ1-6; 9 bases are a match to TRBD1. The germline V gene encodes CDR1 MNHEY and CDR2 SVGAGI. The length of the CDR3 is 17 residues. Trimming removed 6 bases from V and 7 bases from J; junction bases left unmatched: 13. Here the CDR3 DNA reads TGTGCCAGCAGGTCAACGGCCGGGACAGGGATCAATTCACCCCTCCACTTT. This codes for CASRSTAGTGINSPLHF.

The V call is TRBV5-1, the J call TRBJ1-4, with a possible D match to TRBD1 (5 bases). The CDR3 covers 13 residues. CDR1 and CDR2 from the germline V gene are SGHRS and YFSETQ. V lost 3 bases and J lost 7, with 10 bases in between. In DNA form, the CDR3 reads TGCGCCAGCAGCTGGGACCCGGGTGAAAAACTGTTTTTT. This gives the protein CASSWDPGEKLFF. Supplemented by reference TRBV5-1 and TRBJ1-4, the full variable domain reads KAGVTQTPRYLIKTRGQQVTLSCSPISGHRSVSWYQQTPGQGLQFLFEYFSETQRNKGNFPGRFSGRQFSNSRSEMNVSTLELGDSALYLCASSWDPGEKLFFGSGTQLSVL.

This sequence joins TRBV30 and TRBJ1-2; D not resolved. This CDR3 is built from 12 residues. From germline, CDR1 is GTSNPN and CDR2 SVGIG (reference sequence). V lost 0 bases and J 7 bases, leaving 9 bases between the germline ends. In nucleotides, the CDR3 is TGTGCCTGGAGTGTATCCGTGGCTGGCTACACCTTC. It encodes CAWSVSVAGYTF. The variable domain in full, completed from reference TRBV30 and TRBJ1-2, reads SQTIHQWPATLVQPVGSPLSLECTVEGTSNPNLYWYRQAAGRGLQLLFYSVGIGQISSEVPQNLSASRPQDRQFILSSKKLLLSDSGFYLCAWSVSVAGYTFGSGTRLTVV.

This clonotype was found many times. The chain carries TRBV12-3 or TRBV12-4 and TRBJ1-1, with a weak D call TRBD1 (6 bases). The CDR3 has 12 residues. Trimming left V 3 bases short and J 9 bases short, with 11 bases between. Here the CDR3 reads CASSFGQSQAFF. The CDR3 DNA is TGTGCCAGCAGTTTCGGACAGTCCCAAGCTTTCTTT.